This T cell receptor beta chain was recorded in a study of post-analysis software for immune sequencing data. Study context: Multiple sclerosis in the patients followed relapsing-remitting, secondary progressive and progressive-relapsing courses.

In the case of this clonotype: Its target is unknown.

cDNA libraries of TCR beta carried unique molecular identifiers. Researchers reported some 500,000 cDNA molecules coming from 1 to 10 million T cells. A single record per CDR3 protein comes from TCRdb applying MiXCR to the PCR reads. The sample consists of some 800,000 distinct CDR3 sequences, 40% to 55% of them appearing once. Broader study findings: Normalized Chao1 diversity was significantly reduced in patients versus controls. TRBV segments more frequent in patients than in controls numbered roughly 5 and included TRBV5-6, TRBV5-1 and TRBV20-1. Clustering by F measure revealed strong co-clustering among samples prepared together in one batch.

The germline V gene encodes CDR1 SGHTA and CDR2 FQGNSA. The CDR3 is made up of 17 amino acids. Trimming took off 1 base at V and 0 bases at J, with 13 bases between the two ends. Sequencing was carried out using blood. The sequence came from a girl under 18 with multiple sclerosis. The chain combines TRBV7-2 with TRBJ2-1; no reliable D call. The chain's CDR3 is CASSLEMGMSSYNEQFF. In nucleotides, the CDR3 is TGTGCCAGCAGCTTAGAGATGGGGATGAGCTCCTACAATGAGCAGTTCTTC.